This TCR beta chain was recorded in a study of cytomegalovirus exposure and HLA in healthy donors. Findings and caveats of the study: It was confirmed in vitro that three of the CMV-associated chains were specific for CMV antigens. The listing of 150 or so TCR beta chains classed them as cytomegalovirus-associated.

Some clones are missing from TCRdb's copy, which holds only in-frame ones; the method was immunoSEQ multiplex PCR. The repertoire holds 150,000 to 200,000 clones, with about 81% as singletons. This clone was detected only a few times. Its antigen is not identified. The clonotype comes from a woman aged 30 to 39 in good health and CMV-seronegative. Sequencing was performed on PBMCs.

The CDR3 loop reads CAGGQEQYF. CDR3 coding DNA: TGCGCCGGAGGCCAGGAGCAGTACTTC. The gene calls are TRBV4-1 and TRBJ2-7, with D possibly matching TRBD2 (5 bases). Germline CDR1 MGHRA, CDR2 YSYEKL. V was cut by 11 bases and J by 7 bases, with 9 bases left in between. This CDR3 has 9 residues.